This entry describes one TCR beta chain. Its target is not known. Trimming removed 4 bases at V and 5 bases at J, with 10 bases between. The CDR3 loop spans 13 amino acids. The germline V gene encodes CDR1 SGHDT and CDR2 YYEEEE. This sample is drawn from a study of cytomegalovirus exposure and HLA in healthy donors. Background on the study: Early release data held 75 million to 100 million unique TCRs from HLA-typed donors. For the approximately 410 genotyped donors, around 76% fell within the Caucasian-associated ancestry cluster.

Study-wide results and caveats: With later analysis, a missense DCLRE1C variant became linked to TCR beta V- and J-gene trimming. Earlier analysis looked at TCR beta V segments, and most were productive about 87% or about 30% of the time.

Both 60 Vbeta primers and 13 Jbeta primers went into the PCR. Method: immunoSEQ multiplex PCR; TCRdb's copy keeps in-frame clones and lacks some. This repertoire shows about 190,000 clones, roughly 86% found once; its top ten account for roughly 1.7%. The TCR was taken from a woman aged 18-30 years in good health and CMV-seronegative. Sequencing was carried out using PBMCs. This chain links TRBV5-6 with TRBJ1-5; D might be TRBD1 (5 bases). CDR3 nucleotide sequence: TGTGCCAGCAGCGCAGGGCGTTATCAGCCCCAGCATTTT. Its translation: CASSAGRYQPQHF.